Each of the 18 T cell receptor beta chains below was sequenced from the same sample in a study of tumor and adjacent non-tumor tissue in lung cancer. The template was RNA from unsorted bulk tissue. TCRbeta libraries were built with three rounds of nested PCR, modified from ARM-PCR. TCRdb re-called the multiplex PCR reads through MiXCR, storing one row per CDR3 protein. Here the sample spans 120,000 to 150,000 distinct CDR3 sequences, 66% being singletons. Material for sequencing was lung tumor tissue. These receptors were collected from a man aged 55 to 70 with small cell lung cancer.

Worth noting for this clonotype: Without the conserved terminal phenylalanine or tryptophan, this CDR3 likely stems from a read error. V gene TRBV29-1 combines with J gene TRBJ1-2, with TRBD1 matching over 8 bases. The CDR3 consists of 14 residues. Germline assignment: CDR1 SQVTM and CDR2 ANQGSEA. V was pared by 5 bases and J by 2 bases, with 7 bases of the junction left unmatched. The CDR3 DNA is TGCAGCGTTTTGGAAGGACAGGGCAACTATGGCTACACCCTC. Translated: CSVLEGQGNYGYTL.

In regard to this clonotype: Because the CDR3 is missing its conserved closing phenylalanine or tryptophan, this is likely a read error. It is unclear where the CDR3 begins or ends on the DNA, so no DNA is shown, and the CDR3 is as TCRdb lists it. This rearrangement joins TRBV6-6 to TRBJ2-1. The CDR3 numbers 12 amino acids, ends counted. Germline assignment: CDR1 MNHNY and CDR2 SVGAGI (reference sequence). CDR3 residues: CASSYSTNEKSS.

The gene calls are TRBV5-6 and TRBJ2-1; TRBD2 aligns across 11 bases. CDR1 SGHDT and CDR2 YYEEEE come from the germline V gene. This CDR3 is 16 amino acids long. The trim removed 2 bases at V and 4 bases at J, leaving 5 bases unmatched. The DNA of the CDR3 is TGTGCCAGCAGCTTTAGCGGGAGGGCATCATACAATGAGCAGTTCTTC. Protein sequence: CASSFSGRASYNEQFF.

On this clonotype: A clone one base away is much larger, so this may be a read error. The chain employs TRBV11-2 and TRBJ2-3; 15 bases match TRBD2. Germline V gives CDR1 SGHAT, CDR2 FQNNGV. The CDR3 extends over 18 amino acids. The CDR3 DNA is TGTGCCAGCAGCTCCCGGACTAGCGGGAGGGCCGGGGCAGATACGCAGTTTTTT. This sequence encodes CASSSRTSGRAGADTQFF.

To note about this clonotype: Germline and junction disagree at one end, which may indicate a read error. The chain is built from TRBV12-3 or TRBV12-4 and TRBJ2-2; D is ambiguous. The CDR3 spans 14 residues. The CDR3 region is CASSYTQITGQLFF. CDR3 nucleotides: TGTGCCAGCAGCTATACTCAGATCACCGGGCAGCTGTTTTTT.

The V gene is TRBV6-5, the J gene TRBJ2-3; 12 positions match TRBD1. The CDR3 is 16 amino acids. Germline CDR1 reads MNHEY; CDR2 reads SVGAGI. Germline trimming cut 5 bases from V and 6 bases from J; bases unmatched to any gene: 9. The CDR3 DNA reads as TGTGCCAGCAGTGGGCTTCCGGGACAGGGGGCGGATACGCAGTATTTT. It is translated as CASSGLPGQGADTQYF.

A single count supports this clonotype. This may come from a read error, since a much larger clone is one base off. J is TRBJ2-7 and V is TRBV4-1; D is perhaps TRBD2 (5 bases). The CDR3 has 16 residues. Per the germline V gene, CDR1 is MGHRA and CDR2 is YSYEKL. DNA for the CDR3: TGCGCCAGCAGCGTAGGACCAGGACTGGCATCCTACAAGCAGTACTTC. It yields the protein CASSVGPGLASYKQYF.

In the case of this clonotype: An end of the junction differs from the germline gene, which may be a read error. This chain uses TRBV6-2 or TRBV6-3 with TRBJ1-3, with D tentatively TRBD1 (5 bases). The CDR3 is 16 residues long. Per the germline V gene, CDR1 is MNHEY and CDR2 is SVGEGT. The CDR3 DNA reads as TGTGCCAGCAGTTACACCCGGACACTCTCTGGAAACGCCATATATTTT. Its translation: CASSYTRTLSGNAIYF.

Notes on this clonotype: Relative to the germline gene, one junction end is altered; a read error may explain this. This rearrangement joins TRBV20-1 to TRBJ1-6; D remains unclear. CDR1 is DFQATT, CDR2 SNEGSKA, per germline (reference sequence). The CDR3 has 15 amino acids. CDR3 loop: CSTREGSRPNSPLHF. CDR3 bases: TGCAGTACTAGAGAAGGGAGCAGACCGAATTCACCCCTCCACTTT.

Concerning this clonotype: A junction boundary mismatches the germline segment, possibly from a read error. J is TRBJ2-1 and V is TRBV11-2; no reliable D call. Germline assignment: CDR1 SGHAT and CDR2 FQNNGV. The CDR3 covers 13 residues. CDR3 protein: CTSSLGLGIEQFF. For the CDR3, the DNA is TGTACCAGCAGCTTAGGCCTGGGGATCGAGCAGTTCTTC.

This chain joins TRBV11-3 and TRBJ2-2; 8 nucleotides align to TRBD2. Germline trimming cut 6 bases from V and 6 bases from J; bases unmatched to any gene: 9. The CDR3 extends over 15 amino acids. From germline, CDR1 is SGHNT and CDR2 YENEEA. This CDR3 reads CASRLGLAGSGELFF. The CDR3 DNA sequence: TGTGCCAGCAGATTGGGGCTAGCGGGCTCCGGGGAGCTGTTTTTT. Filled out from reference TRBV11-3 and TRBJ2-2, the complete variable domain reads EAGVVQSPRYKIIEKKQPVAFWCNPISGHNTLYWYLQNLGQGPELLIRYENEEAVDDSQLPKDRFSAERLKGVDSTLKIQPAELGDSAVYLCASRLGLAGSGELFFGEGSRLTVL.

Of note for this clonotype: Germline and junction disagree at one end, which may indicate a read error. The chain has TRBV6-6 and TRBJ2-5; 7 bases match TRBD1. The CDR3 is made up of 13 amino acids. Germline assignment: CDR1 MNHNY and CDR2 SVGAGI (reference sequence). In DNA form, the CDR3 reads TGTACCAGCATGCACAACAGGGGTGAGACCCAGTACTTC. Translating it yields CTSMHNRGETQYF.

As regards this clonotype: Sequence at one end of the junction differs from germline and may be a read error. The V and J genes are TRBV12-3 or TRBV12-4 and TRBJ1-5; weak D call: TRBD1 (6 bases). CDR3 length: 15 amino acids. The CDR3 here is CAGKGDTGFNQSQHF. The CDR3 DNA sequence: TGTGCCGGCAAGGGGGACACAGGATTCAATCAGTCCCAGCATTTT.

In nucleotides, the CDR3 is TGTGCCTGTAGTTACCCCTCAGGGGCTAGCGGAGCCTACGAGCAGTACTTC. This translates into CACSYPSGASGAYEQYF. J is TRBJ2-7 and V is TRBV6-6, with D perhaps TRBD2 (7 bases). The CDR3 loop spans 17 amino acids. V lost 11 bases and J lost 2, with 28 bases in between. Germline V lookup: CDR1 MNHNY, CDR2 SVGAGI (reference sequence).

The gene calls are TRBV4-1 and TRBJ2-1; a possible D gene is TRBD1 (5 bases). This CDR3 has 16 amino acids. V lost 2 bases and J lost 1, with 12 bases in between. Germline V lookup: CDR1 MGHRA, CDR2 YSYEKL. The CDR3 DNA follows: TGCGCCAGCAGCCAATTCGACAGTCCTTCCTACAATGAGCAGTTCTTC. Translating gives CASSQFDSPSYNEQFF.

On this clonotype itself: Here the CDR3 omits its conserved ending phenylalanine or tryptophan, so a read error is the likely source. The chain links TRBV11-2 to TRBJ2-3; D ambiguous. The CDR3 is 12 residues long. Germline V gene sequence: CDR1 SGHAT, CDR2 FQNNGV. The CDR3 DNA reads as TGTGCCAACAGCTTAGATCGGGATACGCAGTATCTT. This codes for CANSLDRDTQYL.

V gene TRBV19 combines with J gene TRBJ2-5; 8 positions match TRBD2. The CDR3 has 13 residues. The ends lost 6 bases at V and 5 bases at J; junction bases unmatched: 5. Germline V gene data show CDR1 as LNHDA and CDR2 as SQIVND (reference sequence). The CDR3 is CASRSGSAETQYF. The DNA for the CDR3 is TGTGCCAGTAGGAGCGGGAGTGCGGAGACCCAGTACTTC.

The chain links TRBV6-2 or TRBV6-3 to TRBJ2-7; a weak D match, TRBD2 (6 bases). The CDR3 loop spans 15 amino acids. V was shortened by 5 bases and J by 4 bases, with 18 bases between the two germline ends. The germline V gene has CDR1 MNHEY and CDR2 SVGEGT. The CDR3: CASSGGTLSAYEQYF. DNA of the CDR3: TGTGCCAGCAGTGGCGGGACCTTATCAGCATACGAGCAGTACTTC.